In its sample, the clone carrying this T cell receptor beta chain was seen a few times. The antigen is unknown. The sample belongs to a study of regulatory T cells in long-lasting Graves disease. Overall study: Persistent Graves' disease denoted over 5 years of antithyroid drugs plus positive TSH receptor antibodies.

Library construction for TCR beta used iRepertoire HTBI primers and Arm-PCR of CDR3 regions. As processed by the authors: From all samples, identification returned 12 to 15 TRBJ and approximately 67 TRBV segments. TCRdb processed the multiplex PCR reads anew with MiXCR; each CDR3 protein has one entry. TCRdb, not the authors, supplied the V and J calls. The sample lists a few hundred thousand distinct CDR3 sequences; 20% to 25% were seen once. Trimming removed 3 bases from V and 5 bases from J; junction bases left unmatched: 6. Germline V gives CDR1 SGHDN, CDR2 FVKESK. The CDR3 is 16 amino acids. Time point described: persistent/refractory GD, antithyroid drugs over 5 years with positive TRAb. Scientists built the TCR library using RNA that was extracted from PBMCs. A blood draw put about 10 milliliters of peripheral blood into EDTA tubes. Study-level findings and limits: Persistent Graves' disease cases displayed lower TCR diversity than newly diagnosed ones.

The sample here was peripheral blood mononuclear cells (PBMCs), taken when the disease was refractory, from a patient treated with antithyroid drugs. The TCR originated in a woman aged 35 to 49 with Graves disease. The chain is built from TRBV14 and TRBJ2-2; TRBD1 matches 10 bases. Written as DNA, the CDR3 is TGTGCCAGCAGCCACCTACCGGGACAGGGGACCGGGGAGCTGTTTTTT. Protein product: CASSHLPGQGTGELFF.